This TCR beta chain was profiled in a study of T cells after yellow fever vaccination. Broader study findings: The booster response re-showed most primary clones: 96% CD4, roughly 91% CD8.

Comments on this clonotype: Its antigen is not identified.

From germline, CDR1 is SGHAT and CDR2 FQDESV (reference sequence). Trimming cost V 4 bases and J 2 bases, with 15 bases left between them. There are 17 residues in the CDR3. A 5'RACE template-switching step, the method used to make TCR cDNA, added a universal primer site and UMIs. Each CDR3 protein is one row after TCRdb ran MiXCR on the 5' RACE reads. This table holds just under 600,000 distinct CDR3 sequences, roughly 14% found once. The chain uses TRBV11-1 and TRBJ2-6, with D tentatively TRBD1 (6 bases). The receptor's source is a man younger than 40 who received the YFV17D yellow fever vaccine. The specimen comprised PBMCs, sampled on the day of the yellow fever booster vaccination. The CDR3 here is CASSSLIRGTGANVLTF. CDR3 coding DNA: TGTGCCAGCAGCTCACTAATAAGGGGGACTGGGGCCAACGTCCTGACTTTC.